The following is a T cell receptor (beta chain) sequence with its context. This entry comes from a study of control samples from healthy donors and cancer patients. Data came from immunoSEQ multiplex PCR; TCRdb stores just in-frame clones and leaves some out. The sample holds about 180,000 clones, around 90% seen once. The clonotype originates from a woman aged 50 to 65 in good health. The material sequenced was blood.

The DNA for the CDR3 is TGTGCCAGCAGCTTCAGAGGAAACACCATATATTTT. Translated: CASSFRGNTIYF. The genes are TRBV7-8 and TRBJ1-3; D gene unclear. The V gene lost 3 bases and the J gene lost 4 bases, with 4 bases spanning the gap. CDR3 size: 12 residues. Germline CDR1 is SGHVS and CDR2 is FQNEAQ.